This is a list of T cell receptor beta chains from one sample in a study of blood T cell repertoires in COVID-19. The assay was immunoSEQ multiplex PCR, and TCRdb's table has in-frame clones only and misses some. The repertoire includes about 80,000 clones, 70% to 90% of them detected once, and 6% to 8% sits in the top ten. Sequencing used peripheral blood. Source of these receptors: a man aged 70 or older with acute or convalescent COVID-19. Both conserved end residues are part of each CDR3. The D gene is left open where the match is weak.

d_gene	j_gene	v_gene	CDR3aa
NA	TRBJ1-3	TRBV14	CASSQPGNTIYF
TRBD2	TRBJ2-3	TRBV24-1	CASGGGAEDTQYF
NA	TRBJ1-5	TRBV6-5	CASMEGPQPQPQHF
TRBD1	TRBJ1-1	TRBV5-1	CASSPQGRKAEAFF
NA	TRBJ1-2	TRBV4-1	CASSQEGGSRRYGYTF
TRBD2	TRBJ2-7	TRBV7-9	CASRSGNSGESYEQYF
NA	TRBJ1-5	TRBV18	CASSPRSGNQPQHF
NA	TRBJ2-4	TRBV5-5	CASSLTSHIQYF
TRBD1	TRBJ1-4	TRBV5-1	CASSLDGTASEKLFF
NA	TRBJ2-1	TRBV7-9	CASSSQGLEQFF